Listed here are 20 T cell receptor beta chains from one sample, sequenced in a study of blood T cell repertoires in COVID-19. Produced via immunoSEQ multiplex PCR; TCRdb's table is partial and in-frame only. This sample has roughly 200,000 clones; around nine tenths occur once, and the top ten carry around 1.5%. Sequenced input: peripheral blood. The receptors originated from a young man with active or convalescent COVID-19.

V usage is TRBV12-3 or TRBV12-4 and J usage is TRBJ1-4, with D unresolved. This CDR3 comprises 10 residues. V lost 8 bases to trimming and J lost 12 bases, with 10 bases between them. Written as DNA, the CDR3 is TGTGCCAGCGGCGAGCGACAACTGTTTTTT. This sequence encodes CASGERQLFF.

This clone has only one observation. V usage is TRBV7-3 and J usage is TRBJ2-7; 7 bases are shared with TRBD1. The CDR3 consists of 13 residues. V shed 5 bases, J shed 6 bases, and the junction held 7 bases outside the gene matches. CDR1 is SGHTA, CDR2 FQGTGA, per germline. The CDR3 loop reads CASSMTGFGEQYF. DNA of the CDR3: TGTGCCAGCAGCATGACAGGGTTTGGCGAGCAGTACTTC.

The V and J genes are TRBV19 and TRBJ1-4; D may be TRBD1 (6 bases). V was shortened by 3 bases and J by 7 bases, with 33 bases between the two germline ends. CDR1 is LNHDA, CDR2 SQIVND, per germline (reference sequence). The CDR3 is 21 residues long. CDR3 sequence: CASSILPLPGQAKDGGEKLFF. The CDR3 DNA reads as TGTGCCAGTAGTATTTTACCCCTACCGGGACAAGCAAAAGATGGCGGTGAAAAACTGTTTTTT.

This chain joins TRBV6-6 and TRBJ2-1; 7 bases match TRBD2. CDR3 length: 16 amino acids. V lost 0 bases and J lost 6; bases outside the gene matches: 8. The germline V gene encodes CDR1 MNHNY and CDR2 SVGAGI (reference sequence). CDR3 in DNA: TGTGCCAGCAGTTACTCGACTCTAGCGGAAATCAATGAGCAGTTCTTC. Translation: CASSYSTLAEINEQFF.

This chain connects TRBV6-5 to TRBJ2-7; D is possibly TRBD2 (5 bases). Germline values: CDR1 MNHEY, CDR2 SVGAGI. Trimming took 2 bases from V and 2 from J, leaving 13 bases between them. The length of the CDR3 is 15 residues. The CDR3 sequence is CASSYLPDGTYEQYF. CDR3 sequence (DNA): TGTGCCAGCAGTTACCTGCCCGACGGGACCTACGAGCAGTACTTC.

This clone was counted between two and nine times. This rearrangement joins TRBV4-1 to TRBJ1-6; D possibly corresponds to TRBD1 (5 bases). Looked up from germline, CDR1 is MGHRA and CDR2 is YSYEKL. This CDR3 is built from 14 residues. V was pared by 1 base and J by 10 bases, with 11 bases between. CDR3 in DNA: TGCGCCAGCAGCCAAGTGGGGGGAGTCTCACCCCTCCACTTT. It encodes CASSQVGGVSPLHF.

This clone was recorded a few times. J is TRBJ1-5 and V is TRBV6-1, with D perhaps TRBD1 (6 bases). Germline V gene sequence: CDR1 MNHNS, CDR2 SASEGT. Trimming removed 2 bases at V and 7 bases at J, with 12 bases between. The CDR3 spans 14 residues. As DNA, the CDR3 is TGTGCCAGCAGTGAAAGGGCTCAGGGGCAGCCCCAGCATTTT. The encoded protein is CASSERAQGQPQHF.

The rearrangement joins TRBV12-3 or TRBV12-4 to TRBJ1-2; D call uncertain. V lost 3 bases, J lost 6 bases, and 8 bases lay in between. The CDR3 length is 12 residues. CDR3 in DNA: TGTGCCAGCAGTTTTGGGAGGGATGGCTACACCTTC. Translation: CASSFGRDGYTF.

Points on this clone: Other DNA variants within this sample encode the same CDR3. The rearrangement uses TRBV5-4 and TRBJ1-1; possible D gene TRBD1, 6 bases. The germline V gene encodes CDR1 SGHNT and CDR2 YYREEE (reference sequence). The CDR3 totals 14 residues. V gave up 5 bases and J gave up 0 bases, with 11 bases separating them. The CDR3 coding sequence is TGTGCCAGCAGATTACAGGGTTTGAACACTGAAGCTTTCTTT. Amino acid sequence: CASRLQGLNTEAFF.

A single count supports this clone. This chain connects TRBV18 to TRBJ2-7; D perhaps matches TRBD2 (5 bases). The CDR3 is 15 amino acids. V was clipped by 6 bases and J by 2 bases, with 17 bases between them. The germline CDR1 and CDR2 sequences are KGHSH and LQKENI. The CDR3 DNA reads as TGTGCCAGCTCCCTGACTGCAGAGGGTACCTACGAGCAGTACTTC. Its protein is CASSLTAEGTYEQYF.

This clone was found a few times. The chain employs TRBV6-1 and TRBJ1-3; 7 nucleotides match TRBD1. This CDR3 region has 18 residues. V shed 3 bases, J shed 1 base, and the junction held 12 bases outside the gene matches. CDR1 and CDR2 from the germline V gene are MNHNS and SASEGT. The CDR3 protein is CASSEGQIRLSSGNTIYF. DNA for the CDR3: TGTGCCAGCAGTGAGGGACAGATAAGGTTGTCTTCTGGAAACACCATATATTTT.

This clone was seen only once. The V call is TRBV18, the J call TRBJ2-5, with TRBD1 matching 9 bases. V lost 6 bases, J lost 3 bases, and 5 bases stayed unmatched. The CDR3 is made up of 14 amino acids. The germline gives CDR1 KGHSH, CDR2 LQKENI. CDR3 in DNA: TGTGCCAGCTCGTATAGGACAGGGGAAGAGACCCAGTACTTC. Translated: CASSYRTGEETQYF. The entire variable domain, with the rest obtained from reference TRBV18 and TRBJ2-5, is as follows: NAGVMQNPRHLVRRRGQEARLRCSPMKGHSHVYWYRQLPEEGLKFMVYLQKENIIDESGMPKERFSAEFPKEGPSILRIQQVVRGDSAAYFCASSYRTGEETQYFGPGTRLLVL.

In nucleotides, the CDR3 is TGCAGCGTCGCGACAGGAGGAAAAAGAAACACCATATATTTT. Translated: CSVATGGKRNTIYF. J is TRBJ1-3 and V is TRBV29-1; D is perhaps TRBD1 (6 bases). The germline gives CDR1 SQVTM, CDR2 ANQGSEA. This CDR3 has 14 amino acids. V lost 6 bases and J 5 bases, leaving 17 bases between the germline ends.

The chain has TRBV29-1 and TRBJ2-7, with D tentatively TRBD1 (6 bases). The CDR3 contains 12 residues. Germline V gene data show CDR1 as SQVTM and CDR2 as ANQGSEA. The CDR3 DNA sequence: TGCAGTTGTACAGGGAACTCCTACGAGCAGTACTTC. Protein: CSCTGNSYEQYF.

V and J are TRBV7-8 and TRBJ1-2; perhaps TRBD1 as D (6 bases). Germline V gives CDR1 SGHVS, CDR2 FQNEAQ. The CDR3 loop spans 16 amino acids. V lost 2 bases, J lost 5 bases, and 18 bases lay in between. The CDR3 loop reads CASSLFRGQTHYGYTF. The CDR3, as DNA: TGTGCCAGCAGCTTATTTCGAGGACAGACGCATTATGGCTACACCTTC. The entire variable domain, with the rest obtained from reference TRBV7-8 and TRBJ1-2, is as follows: GAGVSQSPRYKVAKRGQDVALRCDPISGHVSLFWYQQALGQGPEFLTYFQNEAQLDKSGLPSDRFFAERPEGSVSTLKIQRTQQEDSAVYLCASSLFRGQTHYGYTFGSGTRLTVV.

V and J are TRBV7-2 and TRBJ2-7; the D gene is possibly TRBD1 (5 bases). Germline CDR1 and CDR2: SGHTA and FQGNSA. The CDR3 sequence is 11 residues long. V lost 5 bases to trimming and J lost 4 bases, with 6 bases between them. CDR3 loop: CASSRGYEQYF. CDR3 DNA sequence: TGTGCCAGCAGCAGGGGTTACGAGCAGTACTTC.

This chain connects TRBV5-1 to TRBJ2-1; TRBD2 is a possible D gene (6 bases). V gave up 0 bases and J gave up 4 bases, with 14 bases separating them. There are 16 residues in the CDR3. Germline loops: CDR1 SGHRS, CDR2 YFSETQ. CDR3 coding DNA: TGCGCCAGCAGCTTGGGGCGGGATGGGATATACAATGAGCAGTTCTTC. Protein: CASSLGRDGIYNEQFF.

The table lists this clone with a few counts. The chain couples TRBV27 to TRBJ1-5, with 7 bases identical to TRBD1. V trimming: 5 bases; J trimming: 7 bases; junction bases outside the gene matches: 11. CDR3 length: 15 amino acids. CDR1 is MNHEY, CDR2 SMNVEV, per germline (reference sequence). Here the CDR3 DNA reads TGTGCCAGCAGTAGAACGACAGGGAATACACAGCCCCAGCATTTT. This sequence encodes CASSRTTGNTQPQHF.

This clone was detected a few times. The chain employs TRBV5-1 and TRBJ2-3, with 10 bases aligning to TRBD1. V gave up 0 bases and J gave up 3 bases; unmatched junction bases: 4. In germline, CDR1 is SGHRS, CDR2 YFSETQ. The CDR3 is 16 amino acids. The CDR3 spells CASSLEGTGATDTQYF. DNA of the CDR3: TGCGCCAGCAGCTTGGAAGGGACAGGGGCAACAGATACGCAGTATTTT. The complete variable domain, with remaining parts taken from reference TRBV5-1 and TRBJ2-3, reads KAGVTQTPRYLIKTRGQQVTLSCSPISGHRSVSWYQQTPGQGLQFLFEYFSETQRNKGNFPGRFSGRQFSNSRSEMNVSTLELGDSALYLCASSLEGTGATDTQYFGPGTRLTVL.

V is TRBV5-1 and J is TRBJ2-7, with TRBD2 matching 9 bases. V was pared by 0 bases and J by 7 bases, with 8 bases of the junction left unmatched. This CDR3 is 15 amino acids long. CDR1 and CDR2 (germline): SGHRS, YFSETQ. CDR3 sequence (DNA): TGCGCCAGCAGCTTGGCTAGCGGGACATCTGAGGAGCAGTACTTC. Amino acids: CASSLASGTSEEQYF.